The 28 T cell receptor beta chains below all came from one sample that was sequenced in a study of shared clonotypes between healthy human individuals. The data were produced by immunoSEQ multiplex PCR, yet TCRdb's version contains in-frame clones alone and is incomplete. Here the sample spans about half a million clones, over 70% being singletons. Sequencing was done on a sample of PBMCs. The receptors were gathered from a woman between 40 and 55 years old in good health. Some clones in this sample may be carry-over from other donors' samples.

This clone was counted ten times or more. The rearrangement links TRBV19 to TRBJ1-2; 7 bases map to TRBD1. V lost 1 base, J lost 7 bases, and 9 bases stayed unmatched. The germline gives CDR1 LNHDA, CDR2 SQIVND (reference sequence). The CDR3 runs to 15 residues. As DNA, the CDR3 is TGTGCCAGTAGTATAGCCGACAGGGTCTCTTTTGGCTACACCTTC. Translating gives CASSIADRVSFGYTF. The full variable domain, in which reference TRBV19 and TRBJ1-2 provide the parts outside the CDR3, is DGGITQSPKYLFRKEGQNVTLSCEQNLNHDAMYWYRQDPGQGLRLIYYSQIVNDFQKGDIAEGYSVSREKKESFPLTVTSAQKNPTAFYLCASSIADRVSFGYTFGSGTRLTVV.

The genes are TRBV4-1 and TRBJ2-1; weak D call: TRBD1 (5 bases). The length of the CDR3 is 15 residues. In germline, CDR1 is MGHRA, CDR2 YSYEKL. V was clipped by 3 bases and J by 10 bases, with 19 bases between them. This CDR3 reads CASSQQLDRNGEQFF. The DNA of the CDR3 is TGCGCCAGCAGCCAGCAGCTAGACAGAAACGGGGAGCAGTTCTTC.

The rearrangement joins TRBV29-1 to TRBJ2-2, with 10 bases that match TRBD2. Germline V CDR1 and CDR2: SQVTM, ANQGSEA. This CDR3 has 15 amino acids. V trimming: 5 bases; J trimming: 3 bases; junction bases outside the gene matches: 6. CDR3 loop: CSVPLAGGHTGELFF. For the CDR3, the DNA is TGCAGCGTTCCATTAGCGGGAGGACACACCGGGGAGCTGTTTTTT.

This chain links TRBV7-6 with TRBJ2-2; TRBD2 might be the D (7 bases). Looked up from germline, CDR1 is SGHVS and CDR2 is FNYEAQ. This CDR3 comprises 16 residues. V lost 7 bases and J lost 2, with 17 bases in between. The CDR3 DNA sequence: TGTGCCAGCACCCCGGGGGGTGGGACAAACACCGGGGAGCTGTTTTTT. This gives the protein CASTPGGGTNTGELFF.

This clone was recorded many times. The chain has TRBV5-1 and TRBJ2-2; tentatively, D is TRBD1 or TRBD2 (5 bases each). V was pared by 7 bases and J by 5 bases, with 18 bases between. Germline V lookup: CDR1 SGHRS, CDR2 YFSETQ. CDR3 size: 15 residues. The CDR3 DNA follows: TGCGCCAGCCGGAGTACCGGGACCCTAACCGGGGAGCTGTTTTTT. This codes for CASRSTGTLTGELFF.

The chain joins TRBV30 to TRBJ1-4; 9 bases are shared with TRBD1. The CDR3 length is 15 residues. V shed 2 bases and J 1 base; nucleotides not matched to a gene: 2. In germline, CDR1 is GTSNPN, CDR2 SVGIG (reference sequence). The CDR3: CAWSTGGRTNEKLFF. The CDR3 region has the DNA TGTGCCTGGAGTACAGGGGGCAGAACTAATGAAAAACTGTTTTTT.

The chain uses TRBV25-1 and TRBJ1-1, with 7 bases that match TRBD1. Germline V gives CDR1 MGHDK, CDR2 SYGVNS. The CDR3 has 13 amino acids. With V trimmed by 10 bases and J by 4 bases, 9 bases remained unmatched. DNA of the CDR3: TGTGCCACCGCCCGACAGGGTTTCACTGAAGCTTTCTTT. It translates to CATARQGFTEAFF.

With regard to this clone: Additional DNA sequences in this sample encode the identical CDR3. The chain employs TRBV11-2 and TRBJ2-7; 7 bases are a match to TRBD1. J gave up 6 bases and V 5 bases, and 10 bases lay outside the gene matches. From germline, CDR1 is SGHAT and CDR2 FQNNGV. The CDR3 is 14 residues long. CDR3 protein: CASSLRTGGGEQYF. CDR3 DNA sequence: TGTGCCAGCAGCCTCAGGACAGGTGGCGGCGAGCAGTACTTC.

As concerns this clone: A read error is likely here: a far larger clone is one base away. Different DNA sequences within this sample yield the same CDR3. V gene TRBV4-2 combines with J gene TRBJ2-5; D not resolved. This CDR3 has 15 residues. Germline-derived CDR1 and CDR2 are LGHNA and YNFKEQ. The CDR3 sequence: CASSLRSQVQETQYF. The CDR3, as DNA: TGTGCTAGCAGTTTAAGGTCTCAAGTTCAGGAGACCCAGTACTTC.

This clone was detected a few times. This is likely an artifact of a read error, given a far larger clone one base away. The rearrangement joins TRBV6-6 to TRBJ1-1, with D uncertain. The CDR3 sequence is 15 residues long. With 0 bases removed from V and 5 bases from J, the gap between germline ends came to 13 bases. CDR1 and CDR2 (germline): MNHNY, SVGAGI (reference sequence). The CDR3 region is CASSYSLPLGTEAFF. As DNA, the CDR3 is TGTGCCAGCAGTTACTCCCTCCCACTAGGGACTGAAGCTTTCTTT.

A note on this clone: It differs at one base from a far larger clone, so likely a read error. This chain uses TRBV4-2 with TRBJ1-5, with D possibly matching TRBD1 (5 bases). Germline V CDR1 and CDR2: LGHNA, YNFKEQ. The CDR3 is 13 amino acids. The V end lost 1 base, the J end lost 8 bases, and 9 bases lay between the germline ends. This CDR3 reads CASSQGDGEPQHF. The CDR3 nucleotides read TGTGCCAGCAGCCAAGGGGACGGTGAGCCCCAGCATTTT.

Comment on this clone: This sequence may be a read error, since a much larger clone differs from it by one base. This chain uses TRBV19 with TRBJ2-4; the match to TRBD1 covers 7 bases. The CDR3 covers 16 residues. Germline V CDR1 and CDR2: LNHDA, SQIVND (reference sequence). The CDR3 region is CAISIFQDREKNIQYF. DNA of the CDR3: TGTGCCATTAGTATTTTCCAAGACAGGGAAAAAAACATTCAGTACTTC.

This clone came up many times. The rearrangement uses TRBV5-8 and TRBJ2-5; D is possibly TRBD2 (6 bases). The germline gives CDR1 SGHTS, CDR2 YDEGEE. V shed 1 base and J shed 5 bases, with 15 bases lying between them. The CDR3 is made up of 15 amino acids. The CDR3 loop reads CASSLRLDSGETQYF. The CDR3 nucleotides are TGTGCCAGCAGCTTGAGACTAGATTCCGGCGAGACCCAGTACTTC.

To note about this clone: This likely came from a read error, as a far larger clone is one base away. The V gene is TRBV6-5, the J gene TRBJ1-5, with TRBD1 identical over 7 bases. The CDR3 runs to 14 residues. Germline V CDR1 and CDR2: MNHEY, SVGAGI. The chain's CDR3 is CASSDRASNQPRHF. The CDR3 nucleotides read TGTGCCAGCAGCGACAGGGCTTCCAATCAGCCCCGGCATTTT.

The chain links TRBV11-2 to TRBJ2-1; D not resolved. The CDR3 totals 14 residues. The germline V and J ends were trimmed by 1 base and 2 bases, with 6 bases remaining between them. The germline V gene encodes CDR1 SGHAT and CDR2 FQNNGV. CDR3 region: CASSLVLTYNEQFF. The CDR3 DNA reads TGTGCCAGCAGCTTAGTCCTAACCTACAATGAGCAGTTCTTC.

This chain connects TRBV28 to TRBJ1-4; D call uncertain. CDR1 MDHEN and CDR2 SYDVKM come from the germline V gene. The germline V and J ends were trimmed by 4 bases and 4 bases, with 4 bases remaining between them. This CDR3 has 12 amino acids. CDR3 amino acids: CASSSVNEKLFF. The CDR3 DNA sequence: TGTGCCAGCAGTTCCGTTAATGAAAAACTGTTTTTT.

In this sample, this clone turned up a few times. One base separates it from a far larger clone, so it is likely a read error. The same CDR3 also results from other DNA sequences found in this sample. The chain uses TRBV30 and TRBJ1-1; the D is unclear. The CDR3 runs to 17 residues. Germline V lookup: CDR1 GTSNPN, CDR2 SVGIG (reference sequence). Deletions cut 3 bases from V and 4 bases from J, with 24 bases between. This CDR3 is CAWSASLTSTLGTEAFF. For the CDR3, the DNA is TGTGCCTGGAGCGCCAGCCTTACCTCAACCTTGGGCACTGAAGCTTTCTTT. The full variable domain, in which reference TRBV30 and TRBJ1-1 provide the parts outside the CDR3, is SQTIHQWPATLVQPVGSPLSLECTVEGTSNPNLYWYRQAAGRGLQLLFYSVGIGQISSEVPQNLSASRPQDRQFILSSKKLLLSDSGFYLCAWSASLTSTLGTEAFFGQGTRLTVV.

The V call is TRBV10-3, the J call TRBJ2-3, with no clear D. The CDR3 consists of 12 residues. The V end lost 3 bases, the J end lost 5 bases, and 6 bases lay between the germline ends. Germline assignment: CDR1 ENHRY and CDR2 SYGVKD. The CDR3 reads CAISDMGDTQYF. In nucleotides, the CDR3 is TGTGCCATCAGTGACATGGGAGATACGCAGTATTTT.

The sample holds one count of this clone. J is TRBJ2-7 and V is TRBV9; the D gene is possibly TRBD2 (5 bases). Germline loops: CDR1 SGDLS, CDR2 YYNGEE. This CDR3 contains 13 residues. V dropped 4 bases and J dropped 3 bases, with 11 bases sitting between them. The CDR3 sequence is CASSLGLGYEQYF. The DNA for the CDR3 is TGTGCCAGCAGCCTCGGACTTGGCTACGAGCAGTACTTC.

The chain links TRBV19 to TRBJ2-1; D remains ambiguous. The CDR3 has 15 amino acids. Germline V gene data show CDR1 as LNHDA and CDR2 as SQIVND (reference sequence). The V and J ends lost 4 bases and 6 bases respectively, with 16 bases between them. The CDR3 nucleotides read TGTGCCAGTAGTACCCCGGGTGGCGCTTTCAATGAGCAGTTCTTC. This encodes CASSTPGGAFNEQFF.

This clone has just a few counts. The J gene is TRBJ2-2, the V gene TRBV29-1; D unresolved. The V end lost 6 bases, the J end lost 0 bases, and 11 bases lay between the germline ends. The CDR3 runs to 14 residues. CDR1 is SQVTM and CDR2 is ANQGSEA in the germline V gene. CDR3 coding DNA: TGCAGCGTGAGGAAGAGTGCGAACACCGGGGAGCTGTTTTTT. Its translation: CSVRKSANTGELFF.

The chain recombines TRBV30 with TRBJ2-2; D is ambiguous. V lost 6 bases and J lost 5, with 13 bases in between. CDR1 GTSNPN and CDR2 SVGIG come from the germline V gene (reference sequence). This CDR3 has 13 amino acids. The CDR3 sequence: CACSPGSTGELFF. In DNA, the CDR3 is TGTGCCTGCAGCCCTGGTAGTACCGGGGAGCTGTTTTTT.

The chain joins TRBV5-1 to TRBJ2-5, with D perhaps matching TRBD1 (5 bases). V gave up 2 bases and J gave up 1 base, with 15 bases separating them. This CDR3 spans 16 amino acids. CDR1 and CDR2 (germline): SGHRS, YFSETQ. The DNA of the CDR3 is TGCGCCAGCAGCTTACGACCAGGGATTAGCCAAGAGACCCAGTACTTC. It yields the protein CASSLRPGISQETQYF.

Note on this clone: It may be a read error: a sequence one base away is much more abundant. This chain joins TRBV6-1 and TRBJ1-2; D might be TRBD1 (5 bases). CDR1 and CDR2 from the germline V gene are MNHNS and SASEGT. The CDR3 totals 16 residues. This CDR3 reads CVSSELERTGDHGYTF. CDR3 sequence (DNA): TGTGTCAGCAGTGAACTCGAGCGGACTGGGGACCATGGCTACACCTTC.

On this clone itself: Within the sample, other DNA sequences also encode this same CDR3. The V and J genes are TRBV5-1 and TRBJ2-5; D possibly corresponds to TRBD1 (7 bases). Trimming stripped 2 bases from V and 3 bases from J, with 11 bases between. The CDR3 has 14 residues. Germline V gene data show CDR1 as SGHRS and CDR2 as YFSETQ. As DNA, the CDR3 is TGCGCCAGCAGCTTAGGAGGGGGCGAAGAGACCCAGTACTTC. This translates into CASSLGGGEETQYF.

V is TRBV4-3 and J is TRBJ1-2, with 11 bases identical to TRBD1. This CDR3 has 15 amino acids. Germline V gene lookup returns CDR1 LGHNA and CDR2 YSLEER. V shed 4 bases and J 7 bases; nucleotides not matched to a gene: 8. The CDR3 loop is CASSLDPGQGVGYTF. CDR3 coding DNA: TGCGCCAGCAGCCTGGACCCGGGACAGGGGGTTGGCTACACCTTC.

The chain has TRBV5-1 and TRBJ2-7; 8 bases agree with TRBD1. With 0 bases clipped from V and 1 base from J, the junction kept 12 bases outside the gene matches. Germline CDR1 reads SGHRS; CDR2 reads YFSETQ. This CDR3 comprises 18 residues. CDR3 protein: CASSLERPGTGTSYEQYF. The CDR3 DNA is TGCGCCAGCAGCTTGGAACGTCCCGGGACAGGTACTTCCTACGAGCAGTACTTC.

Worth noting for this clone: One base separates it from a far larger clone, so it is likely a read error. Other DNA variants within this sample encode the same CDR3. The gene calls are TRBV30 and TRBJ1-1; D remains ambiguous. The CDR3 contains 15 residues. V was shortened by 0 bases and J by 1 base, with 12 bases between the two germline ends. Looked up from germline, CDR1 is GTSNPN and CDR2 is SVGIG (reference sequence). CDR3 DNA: TGTGCCTGGAGTGTACTACCGGACCAGAACACTGAAGCTTTCTTT. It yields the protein CAWSVLPDQNTEAFF.